The clone carrying this T cell receptor beta chain is medium-sized within its sample. Its cognate antigen is unknown. The entry originates in a study of T cell repertoires in aging, cancer and after chemotherapy. Turning to the study itself: About 9 million TCR reads were in the whole dataset.

The study's findings and limits: Healthy donors lost TCR diversity with age mainly through richness, cancer patients through richness and evenness. Rebound thymic output was suggested by rising median generation probability during chemotherapy in each cancer cohort.

Rearranged V-D-J TRB sequences were amplified with a mixed TRB-A/B primer pool. In TCRdb, the multiplex PCR reads were re-called with MiXCR into one record per CDR3 protein. Among about 11,000 distinct CDR3 sequences, about 33% were seen once, and the ten largest hold roughly 19%. CDR3 length equals 14 residues. J was trimmed by 1 base and V by 10 bases; bases with no gene match: 9. Germline CDR1 is MNHEY and CDR2 is SVGAGI. TCR beta rearrangements were amplified from peripheral blood genomic DNA. The clonotype originates from a human donor in good health. The donor label of this sample is uncertain. The sample taken for sequencing was blood. V usage is TRBV6-5 and J usage is TRBJ1-1, with 7 nucleotides matching TRBD1. In nucleotides, the CDR3 is TGTGCCACCCAGGCGGGACAGAAGAACACTGAAGCTTTCTTT. This codes for CATQAGQKNTEAFF.